This T cell receptor (beta chain) was captured by sequencing in a study of identical twins (dated by TCRdb to about 2016). Describing the broader study: The study deep-sequenced TCR alpha and beta repertoires from monozygotic twins, unrelated adults of various ages and cord blood to test whether fetal clonotypes persist. To rule out contamination, replicate twin experiments were performed at different times with different library preparation protocols. Beyond this particular receptor, the publication reports: Because the same donors could not be followed over many years, the conclusions relied on cross-sectional statistical analysis. The excess sharing between twins in beta out-of-frame sequences was weaker because fewer shared sequences reduced the signal-to-noise ratio. Abundant cord blood beta clonotypes carried fewer insertions; young adult naive repertoires showed a weaker similar trend, while memory repertoires showed none. Recombination models systematically underestimated out-of-frame TCR alpha sharing in monozygotic twins but agreed with sharing between unrelated individuals. Out-of-frame TCR alpha sequences shared between twins showed an excess of low generation-probability sequences compared with coincidental sharing between unrelated individuals. Invariant T cells such as MAIT and iNKT could partly confound zero-insertion analyses, although diverse VJ usage argued against such confounding for most clonotypes.

Every donor was a healthy Caucasian. Details on this clonotype: Its antigen remains undetermined. Base quality data are lacking; no much larger clone is found one base away.

Libraries were constructed by 5' RACE. The data were produced on an Illumina HiSeq 2000. A universal primer binding site was added through template switching, and the final cDNA carried a unique molecular identifier so that TCR cDNA molecules could be counted accurately. First-strand cDNA for TCR alpha and beta chains was synthesized from specific primers in the conserved constant-segment region. To control for contamination, every cDNA library was double barcoded, receiving both a SMART-Mk sample barcode and Illumina barcodes. TruSeq adapter sequences along with Illumina sample barcodes were introduced in two successive PCR steps. The Illumina HiSeq platform was used with custom primers to sequence TCR alpha and beta cDNA libraries. In the authors' own workflow: Unique molecular identifiers were extracted from raw reads with MiGEC, and CDR3 positions were determined with MiXCR. Recombination models were inferred per individual with the repgenHMM and IGoR tools using an EM algorithm. Shared clonotype analysis was performed with the tcR package in R, normalizing sharing by the product of cloneset sizes. Out-of-frame nonproductive sequences were analyzed to study raw recombination free of thymic and clonal selection effects. TCRdb took the public reads, trimmed them with fastp at Q25, ran MiXCR for clone calling and kept in-frame beta chains. One record per CDR3 amino acid sequence lists the most common genes and DNA. TCRdb, not the authors, supplied the V and J calls. For this sample there are roughly 1,500,000 distinct CDR3 sequences; 32% appear just once. 0.25% to 0.3% of the sample goes to the ten largest clones.

The CDR3 goes from the cysteine to the phenylalanine over 15 residues. Only the CDR3 DNA stays, 45 bases, in frame from base 1. The germline V gene specifies SGHVS as CDR1 and FQNEAQ as CDR2. Trimming removed 2 bases from V and 2 bases from J; the gene matches leave 3 bases unexplained. The V and J segments used are TRBV7-8 and TRBJ2-7; TRBD2 aligns with 10 central bases. Sample: cord blood. The sequence was obtained from a newborn girl in good health. For the CDR3, the sequence is CASSLQGTSAYEQYF. Read as DNA, the sequence is TGTGCCAGCAGCTTACAGGGGACTAGCGCCTACGAGCAGTACTTC.